This TCR beta chain was sequenced during a study of response to subunit inactivated influenza vaccine. Study outcomes and limitations: That few new T cells are recruited by each seasonal influenza vaccination was the authors' suggestion.

TCRdb ran MiXCR on the RT-PCR reads and lists one entry per CDR3 protein. The top ten hold 7.8% of the sample, which has 200,000 to 250,000 distinct CDR3 sequences, less than 15% seen once. Regarding this clonotype: Its specificity is not known.

The sequence was obtained from a man aged 50 to 60 who received an inactivated influenza vaccine. This specimen consisted of non-naive T cells sorted from PBMCs, obtained around 14 days before vaccination.

The CDR3, as DNA: TGTGCCAGCAGTCTAGCAGGTGACCTTTTTCCCCAGCATTTT. This translates into CASSLAGDLFPQHF. The chain recombines TRBV28 with TRBJ1-5; D gene unclear. Germline V CDR1 and CDR2: MDHEN, SYDVKM. The CDR3 length is 14 residues. Trimming cost V 5 bases and J 10 bases, with 18 bases left between them.